This T cell receptor beta chain is drawn from a study of cytomegalovirus exposure and HLA in healthy donors. Overall study: Previous work identified roughly 120 million unique TCR beta sequences from around 170 million T cells. Whole-study findings and limits: Several top significant clusters appeared, in a later analysis, to be linked to common viral pathogens.

Looked up from germline, CDR1 is MNHEY and CDR2 is SVGAGI. The CDR3 runs 14 residues. V lost 0 bases, J lost 10 bases, and 4 bases stayed unmatched. Amplification used 60 Vbeta primers and 13 Jbeta primers. Produced via immunoSEQ multiplex PCR; TCRdb's table is partial and in-frame only. The sample has around 140,000 clones. Details on this clone: Its matching antigen is unknown.

The gene calls are TRBV6-5 and TRBJ1-1; 11 nucleotides align to TRBD1. The origin of this receptor is a male donor in good health and CMV-seronegative. What was sequenced was PBMCs. The CDR3 loop is CASSYSGTGGAAFF. DNA of the CDR3: TGTGCCAGCAGTTACTCGGGGACAGGGGGGGCAGCTTTCTTT.